One sample yielded the 5 T cell receptor beta chains listed below, sequenced in a study of OX40 agonist ivuxolimab in advanced cancers. The table came from immunoSEQ multiplex PCR; TCRdb's copy has only in-frame clones and leaves some out. The table has 47,000 or so clones, around 90% seen once. The sequences come from CD4+ or CD8+ T cells sorted from blood, collected in a trial of the OX40 agonist ivuxolimab. The receptors were sampled from an adult with an advanced solid tumor such as melanoma, head and neck, liver or kidney cancer.

This sequence joins TRBV6-4 and TRBJ2-2; 7 nucleotides line up with TRBD2. Losses at the gene ends were 3 bases for V and 3 bases for J; bases not matched to a gene: 4. This CDR3 has 15 amino acids. Germline loops: CDR1 MRHNA, CDR2 SNTAGT. The CDR3 protein is CASSELAGDTGELFF. The CDR3 DNA sequence: TGTGCCAGCAGTGAATTGGCGGGGGACACCGGGGAGCTGTTTTTT.

This sequence joins TRBV14 and TRBJ1-1, with D maybe TRBD1 (6 bases). V lost 5 bases and J lost 5, with 18 bases in between. Germline CDR1 is SGHDN and CDR2 is FVKESK. The CDR3 is 15 residues long. The CDR3 DNA sequence: TGTGCCAGCAGCTCTATATCAGGGGCATGGACTGAAGCTTTCTTT. Amino acid sequence: CASSSISGAWTEAFF. The full variable domain, rest sourced from reference TRBV14 and TRBJ1-1, is EAGVTQFPSHSVIEKGQTVTLRCDPISGHDNLYWYRRVMGKEIKFLLHFVKESKQDESGMPNNRFLAERTGGTYSTLKVQPAELEDSGVYFCASSSISGAWTEAFFGQGTRLTVV.

With regard to this clone: A junction end diverges from the germline sequence, so it may reflect a read error. This chain links TRBV7-7 with TRBJ2-5; TRBD2 is a possible D gene (6 bases). The CDR3 has 16 residues. CDR1 is SSHAT, CDR2 FNYEAQ, per germline (reference sequence). CDR3 loop: CASSLAALWGSETQYF. In DNA, the CDR3 is TGTGCTAGCAGCTTAGCGGCCTTGTGGGGATCGGAGACCCAGTACTTC. Combining the CDR3 with reference TRBV7-7 and TRBJ2-5 gives the whole variable domain GAGVSQSPRYKVTKRGQDVTLRCDPISSHATLYWYQQALGQGPEFLTYFNYEAQPDKSGLPSDRFSAERPEGSISTLTIQRTEQRDSAMYRCASSLAALWGSETQYFGPGTRLLVL.

The V gene is TRBV6-1, the J gene TRBJ1-2; no firm D call. The V end was cut by 8 bases, the J end by 6 bases, with 10 bases between. There are 11 residues in the CDR3. The germline V gene has CDR1 MNHNS and CDR2 SASEGT. The CDR3 nucleotides are TGTGCCAGCTATCTAAATCATGGCTACACCTTC. Residues: CASYLNHGYTF.

Here the CDR3 reads CASSESPGTVPYGYTF. The CDR3 DNA is TGTGCCAGCAGTGAATCCCCGGGTACGGTACCCTATGGCTACACCTTC. The rearrangement links TRBV6-1 to TRBJ1-2; D not certain. Germline V lookup: CDR1 MNHNS, CDR2 SASEGT. V lost 2 bases to trimming and J lost 4 bases, with 17 bases between them. The CDR3 runs 16 residues.